This T cell receptor (beta chain) originates from a study of cytomegalovirus exposure and HLA in healthy donors. Here immunoSEQ multiplex PCR was the method, and the copy in TCRdb shows in-frame clones only, minus some. This table has about 90,000 clones, roughly 83% appearing once. Note on this clone: Its antigen is unidentified.

Study-wide results and caveats: As was reported, the classifier diagnosed cytomegalovirus status with high specificity and sensitivity.

Germline CDR1 is MNHEY and CDR2 is SMNVEV (reference sequence). Trimming pared 6 bases from V and 7 bases from J, leaving 10 bases between. The length of the CDR3 is 12 residues. The chain carries TRBV27 and TRBJ2-1; weak D call: TRBD2 (5 bases). The sequence came from a woman aged 18-29 years in good health and CMV-seropositive. Sequenced material: PBMCs. For the CDR3, the DNA is TGTGCCAGCAGGCGGACGGGGAATGAGCAGTTCTTC. It yields the protein CASRRTGNEQFF.